This T cell receptor (beta chain) came from a study of graft-versus-host responses after intestinal transplantation. Study-wide results and caveats: Association was observed between peak circulating GvH clone levels and early post-transplant HvG declines.

Unmatched junction bases numbered 4, after V lost 0 bases and J lost 5 bases. The CDR3 is 15 residues long. Germline assignment: CDR1 KGHSH and CDR2 LQKENI. Comments on this clone: The antigen remains unidentified.

Produced via immunoSEQ multiplex PCR; TCRdb's table is partial and in-frame only. This table holds some 83,000 clones, around 92% found once. This chain joins TRBV18 and TRBJ1-1, with TRBD1 matching 9 bases. The specimen was unstimulated CD4+ T cells sorted from spleen or lymph node cells, collected before intestinal transplant. The receptor's source is a human donor who received an intestinal transplant. The CDR3 here is CASSPPGTGRTEAFF. The CDR3 DNA is TGTGCCAGCTCACCACCCGGGACAGGGCGTACTGAAGCTTTCTTT.